The next 7 T cell receptor beta chains were all read from a single sample in a study of blood T cell repertoires in COVID-19. TCRdb's table, derived via immunoSEQ multiplex PCR, lists solely in-frame clones and lacks some. The table lists under 300,000 clones, roughly 90% of them singletons. What was sequenced was peripheral blood. The receptor source for this set is a man aged 50-59 years with acute or convalescent COVID-19.

This chain uses TRBV19 with TRBJ1-4; D remains ambiguous. This CDR3 contains 16 residues. The V end was cut by 4 bases, the J end by 0 bases, with 12 bases between. Germline values: CDR1 LNHDA, CDR2 SQIVND (reference sequence). CDR3 region: CASSNIIFATNEKLFF. DNA for the CDR3: TGTGCCAGTAGTAATATAATTTTTGCAACTAATGAAAAACTGTTTTTT.

The V gene is TRBV30, the J gene TRBJ2-5; D is perhaps TRBD2 (6 bases). Between the trimmed V and J ends, which lost 2 bases and 3 bases, there was a span of 13 bases. Germline V gene sequence: CDR1 GTSNPN, CDR2 SVGIG (reference sequence). This CDR3 spans 14 amino acids. The CDR3 spells CAWSRGLNKETQYF. DNA of the CDR3: TGTGCCTGGAGTAGAGGACTAAACAAAGAGACCCAGTACTTC.

This chain connects TRBV11-2 to TRBJ2-7; 7 positions match TRBD2. Germline V CDR1 and CDR2: SGHAT, FQNNGV. This CDR3 region has 15 residues. Germline trimming cut 1 base from V and 6 bases from J; bases unmatched to any gene: 9. CDR3 sequence reads: CASSLASGGRGEQYF. The CDR3 DNA reads as TGTGCCAGCAGCTTAGCTAGCGGCGGACGGGGCGAGCAGTACTTC.

The V call is TRBV30, the J call TRBJ1-6; the D gene is possibly TRBD1 (5 bases). Germline values: CDR1 GTSNPN, CDR2 SVGIG (reference sequence). The V and J ends lost 4 bases and 0 bases respectively, with 10 bases between them. There are 15 residues in the CDR3. DNA of the CDR3: TGTGCCTGGACTCAGGGTGGCTCCTATAATTCACCCCTCCACTTT. It specifies CAWTQGGSYNSPLHF.

V usage is TRBV7-3 and J usage is TRBJ2-5; D possibly corresponds to TRBD1 (5 bases). Trimming took off 1 base at V and 5 bases at J, with 14 bases between the two ends. There are 15 residues in the CDR3. CDR1 SGHTA and CDR2 FQGTGA come from the germline V gene. For the CDR3, the DNA is TGTGCCAGCAGCTTAAGGCAGGGTGGTGGGGAGACCCAGTACTTC. As protein: CASSLRQGGGETQYF. Drawing the rest from reference TRBV7-3 and TRBJ2-5, the complete variable domain is GAGVSQTPSNKVTEKGKYVELRCDPISGHTALYWYRQSLGQGPEFLIYFQGTGAADDSGLPNDRFFAVRPEGSVSTLKIQRTERGDSAVYLCASSLRQGGGETQYFGPGTRLLVL.

The CDR3 coding sequence is TGTGCCAGCAGTTACGACAGGGCATCTGGAAACACCATATATTTT. It specifies CASSYDRASGNTIYF. The V call is TRBV6-5, the J call TRBJ1-3, with 7 bases lining up with TRBD1. V shed 2 bases and J 1 base; nucleotides not matched to a gene: 2. The CDR3 spans 15 residues. In germline, CDR1 is MNHEY, CDR2 SVGAGI.

The chain is built from TRBV19 and TRBJ1-2; a possible D gene is TRBD1 (5 bases). With 7 bases removed from V and 4 bases from J, the gap between germline ends came to 10 bases. The CDR3 runs 12 residues. The germline CDR1 and CDR2 sequences are LNHDA and SQIVND (reference sequence). DNA for the CDR3: TGTGCCAGTACCGGGGGGGGCTATGGCTACACCTTC. Protein sequence: CASTGGGYGYTF.